At least ten counts were recorded for the clone carrying this TCR beta chain. Its cognate antigen is unknown. This entry belongs to a study of read filtering for tumor transcriptome and immune sequencing. Molecular barcoded adaptors covering alpha/delta and beta/gamma chains were used on 400 ng RNA. Via MiXCR, TCRdb re-called the reads, giving one row per CDR3 protein. The data contain about 22,000 distinct CDR3 sequences, roughly 15% of them singletons. Whole-study findings and limits: RNA-seq captured clonotypes less deeply and reliably than IR-seq.

The receptor's source is a donor over 35 with multiple myeloma. Sequencing was done on a sample of a population of CD138-negative cells sorted from bone marrow.

The CDR3 protein is CSARKNTEAFF. For the CDR3, the DNA is TGCAGTGCCAGGAAGAACACTGAAGCTTTCTTT. This rearrangement joins TRBV20-1 to TRBJ1-1; D ambiguous. Germline CDR1 is DFQATT and CDR2 is SNEGSKA (reference sequence). This CDR3 has 11 amino acids. V was clipped by 6 bases and J by 1 base, with 6 bases between them.